The clone carrying this T cell receptor beta chain was seen a handful of times. What it recognizes is unknown. This record belongs to a study of T cell repertoires in cytomegalovirus infection. Overall study: CMV epitopes in the study were HLA-C-restricted (recently identified) and HLA-B-restricted (well studied). Public signatures in TCR beta pointed to CMV infection and matching HLA type. The study's findings and limits: Clonotypes of TCR beta that were HLA-C-restricted and CMV-specific dominated the ex vivo response. Summed public TCR beta family frequency identified CMV carriers bearing the relevant HLA.

MiXCR, run by TCRdb on the reads, gives a single entry per CDR3 protein. Among hundreds of thousands of distinct CDR3 sequences listed, about 44% were seen once. Trimming left V 6 bases short and J 8 bases short, with 14 bases between. The CDR3 runs 13 residues. Germline assignment: CDR1 SGHVS and CDR2 FQNEAQ. The input for sequencing was cultured PBMCs, taken from culture after CMV antigen stimulation. This receptor was obtained from a human donor in good health (CMV status not recorded). Some clones in this sample may be carry-over from other donors' samples. V and J are TRBV7-8 and TRBJ2-1, with a tentative D call TRBD1 (6 bases). The DNA for the CDR3 is TGTGCCAGCAGTATTAGGGGGAAGGATGAGCAGTTCTTC. Translated, it gives CASSIRGKDEQFF.